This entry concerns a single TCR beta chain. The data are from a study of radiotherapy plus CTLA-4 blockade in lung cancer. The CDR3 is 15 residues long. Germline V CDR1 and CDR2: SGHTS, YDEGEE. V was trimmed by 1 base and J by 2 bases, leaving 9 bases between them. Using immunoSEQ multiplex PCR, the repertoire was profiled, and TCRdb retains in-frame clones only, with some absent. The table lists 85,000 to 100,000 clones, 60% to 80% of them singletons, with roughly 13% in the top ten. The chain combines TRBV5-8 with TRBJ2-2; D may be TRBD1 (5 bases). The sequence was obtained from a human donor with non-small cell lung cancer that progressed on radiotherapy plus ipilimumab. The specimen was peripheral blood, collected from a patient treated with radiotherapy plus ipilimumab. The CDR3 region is CASSLPGINTGELFF. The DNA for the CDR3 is TGTGCCAGCAGCTTGCCAGGGATTAACACCGGGGAGCTGTTTTTT.